The rows below give T cell receptor beta chains drawn from one sample of a study of T cell repertoires in cytomegalovirus infection. These receptors' antigens are unknown. Via MiXCR, TCRdb re-called the reads, giving one row per CDR3 protein. Of about 120,000 distinct CDR3 sequences in the sample, 30% were seen once. The sample in question was CD8+ T cells from cultured PBMCs, obtained from culture after CMV antigen stimulation. Receptors were obtained from a human donor in good health (CMV status not recorded). Some clones in this sample may be carry-over from other donors' samples. The CDR3 runs from the conserved cysteine through the conserved F or W. Each record gives: V gene, J gene, clone size, D gene, CDR3 DNA, CDR3 protein. The D gene is left open where the match is weak. Clone size, where shown, is once, few, many, or a class for clones that have expanded.

>TRBV7-9|TRBJ2-7|few|TRBD2
TGTGCCAGCAGCTTAGCGATGGGACTAGCAGGGGAGCAGTACTTC
CASSLAMGLAGEQYF
>TRBV19|TRBJ1-5|.|.
TGTGCCAGTAGTACCCGCAGGGGAAATCAGCCCCAGCATTTT
CASSTRRGNQPQHF
>TRBV6-5|TRBJ2-1|few|.
TGTGCCAGCAGAAACAGGGCTGTTGAGCAGTTCTTC
CASRNRAVEQFF
>TRBV18|TRBJ2-5|.|.
TGTGCCAGCTCACCACCTCTCCGGGTGCAAGAGACCCAGTACTTC
CASSPPLRVQETQYF
>TRBV7-2|TRBJ1-1|many|.
TGTGCCAGCAGCTTAGGGATACACTCTGAAGCTTTCTTT
CASSLGIHSEAFF
>TRBV7-2|TRBJ1-2|few|.
TGTGCCAGCAGCGAGTTGGGGGGTAGCTATGGCTACACCTTC
CASSELGGSYGYTF
>TRBV6-1|TRBJ2-1|few|TRBD1
TGTGCCAGCAGTGAAGGGGGACAGCCGGATGAGCAGTTCTTC
CASSEGGQPDEQFF
>TRBV12-3/TRBV12-4|TRBJ1-5|few|.
TGTGCCAGCAGTTTAGGGGCGGGGGACAACAATCAGCCCCAGCATTTT
CASSLGAGDNNQPQHF
>TRBV7-4|TRBJ2-7|.|.
TGTGCCAGCAGCGTCAGGGGCTACGAGCAGTACTTC
CASSVRGYEQYF
>TRBV6-1|TRBJ2-7|many|.
TGTGCCAGCAGTTCCCGTCGGGGACACCTAGATTCCCCCTACGAGCAGTACTTC
CASSSRRGHLDSPYEQYF
>TRBV7-6|TRBJ1-2|few|.
TGTGCCAGCAGCTTAGAAACGGGTCCTAACTATGGCTACACCTTC
CASSLETGPNYGYTF
>TRBV7-2|TRBJ2-4|few|.
TGTGCCAGCAGCCCCGGGGTTCTCCCAGCCAAAAACATTCAGTACTTC
CASSPGVLPAKNIQYF
>TRBV27|TRBJ2-3|.|TRBD2
TGTGCCAGCAGTCCTATCCCGACTAGCGGGGGGGCGGGAGATACGCAGTATTTT
CASSPIPTSGGAGDTQYF
>TRBV20-1|TRBJ1-2|.|.
TGCAGTGCTAGAGGCCGGCTGTCACAACAGGAGGGCTACACCTTC
CSARGRLSQQEGYTF
>TRBV7-2|TRBJ2-1|.|.
TGTGCCAGCAGCTTAGTAGCACCTGAGCAGTTCTTC
CASSLVAPEQFF
>TRBV28|TRBJ2-2|few|.
TGTGCCAGCACCGCATTCAGGGGCACCGGGGAGCTGTTTTTT
CASTAFRGTGELFF
>TRBV12-3/TRBV12-4|TRBJ2-7|few|.
TGTGCCAGCAGTTTAATGGGCTACGAGCAGTACTTC
CASSLMGYEQYF
>TRBV12-3/TRBV12-4|TRBJ2-5|.|TRBD1
TGTGCCAGCAGCACAGGGGTCCGGGAGACCCAGTACTTC
CASSTGVRETQYF
>TRBV27|TRBJ1-1|.|.
TGTGCCAGCAGTACCCGTGGCAGATCGAACACTGAAGCTTTCTTT
CASSTRGRSNTEAFF
>TRBV12-3/TRBV12-4|TRBJ1-2|.|.
TGTGCCAGCAGTCCCACCGGGACACTCGAAGGCTACACCTTC
CASSPTGTLEGYTF
>TRBV2|TRBJ2-7|.|.
TGTGCCAGCAGAAGACCCAGACAGTCCTACGAGCAGTACTTC
CASRRPRQSYEQYF
>TRBV20-1|TRBJ1-4|few|.
TGCAGTGCTCGGGGTTATGGGGTGGCAACTAATGAAAAACTGTTTTTT
CSARGYGVATNEKLFF
>TRBV7-6|TRBJ2-5|few|.
TGTGCCAGCAGCTTAGGGCGAGAGCAAGAGACCCAGTACTTC
CASSLGREQETQYF
>TRBV7-2|TRBJ2-7|many|.
TGTGCCAGCAGCTTCATCCTGGGCAGCTCCTACGAGCAGTACTTC
CASSFILGSSYEQYF
>TRBV6-2/TRBV6-3|TRBJ2-1|.|.
TGTGCCAGCAGTTACTATGAGGGGTCCTACAATGAGCAGTTCTTC
CASSYYEGSYNEQFF
>TRBV5-4|TRBJ2-1|.|.
TGTGCCAGCAGCTTGATTAGGCTGAGCTCCTACAATGAGCAGTTCTTC
CASSLIRLSSYNEQFF
>TRBV12-5|TRBJ1-6|few|.
TGTGCTAGTGGTTTTTGGACAGAGAGCTCCTATAATTCACCCCTCCACTTT
CASGFWTESSYNSPLHF
>TRBV15|TRBJ2-3|.|TRBD2
TGTGCCACCAGTATTCAGCGGGGGGGAACAGATACGCAGTATTTT
CATSIQRGGTDTQYF
>TRBV3-1|TRBJ2-5|many|TRBD2
TGTGCCAGCAGCCAAGGCCTAGCGGGGGGGCGGGAGACCCAGTACTTC
CASSQGLAGGRETQYF
>TRBV7-2|TRBJ2-3|many|.
TGTGCCAGCAGTCACCCTCCCGGGGTGCCATACACAGATACGCAGTATTTT
CASSHPPGVPYTDTQYF
>TRBV27|TRBJ2-7|.|.
TGTGCCAGCAGTTTATCTACGACCTACGAGCAGTACTTC
CASSLSTTYEQYF
>TRBV7-2|TRBJ2-3|many|TRBD2
TGTGCCAGCAGCCTATCCGGACTAGCGGGGCGAGTAGATACGCAGTATTTT
CASSLSGLAGRVDTQYF
>TRBV12-3/TRBV12-4|TRBJ1-2|.|.
TGTGCCAGCAGTTTAGGGGTAGGCTACACCTTC
CASSLGVGYTF
>TRBV7-9|TRBJ2-7|few|.
TGTGCCAGCAGCCCCGCGGCCGGGACGAGAGTTAGAGAGCAGTACTTC
CASSPAAGTRVREQYF
>TRBV12-3/TRBV12-4|TRBJ2-3|.|.
TGTGCCAGCAGTTTTGGGACGAGCACAGATACGCAGTATTTT
CASSFGTSTDTQYF
>TRBV7-6|TRBJ1-4|many|TRBD1
TGTGCCAGCAGCTTAGACGAATCCGGACAGGGACGGTGGAGAAGTGCAACTAATGAAAAACTGTTTTTT
CASSLDESGQGRWRSATNEKLFF
>TRBV6-2/TRBV6-3|TRBJ2-7|few|TRBD1
TGTGCCAGCACTCCGGACAGGGCGAGCTCCTACGAGCAGTACTTC
CASTPDRASSYEQYF
>TRBV7-9|TRBJ2-3|few|TRBD2
TGTGCCAGCAGCTTACCTTTTAGTACTGTCCTAGCGGGGCCCGATACGCAGTATTTT
CASSLPFSTVLAGPDTQYF